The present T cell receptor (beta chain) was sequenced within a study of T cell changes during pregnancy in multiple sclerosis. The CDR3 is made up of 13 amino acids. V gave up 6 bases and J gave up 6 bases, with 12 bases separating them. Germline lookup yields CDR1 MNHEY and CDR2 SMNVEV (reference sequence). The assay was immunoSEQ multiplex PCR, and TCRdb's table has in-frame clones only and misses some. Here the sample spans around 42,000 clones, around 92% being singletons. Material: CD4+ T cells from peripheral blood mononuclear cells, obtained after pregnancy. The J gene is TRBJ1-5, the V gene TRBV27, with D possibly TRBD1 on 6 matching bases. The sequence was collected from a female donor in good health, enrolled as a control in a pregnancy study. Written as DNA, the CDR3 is TGTGCCAGCAGCCTCGACAGGCGTCAGCCCCAGCATTTT. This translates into CASSLDRRQPQHF.